This passage covers 4 T cell receptor beta chains from one sample sequenced in a study of shared clonotypes between healthy human individuals. Profiled with immunoSEQ multiplex PCR; TCRdb holds only in-frame clones, not every one. The sample has 400,000 to 600,000 clones; 60% to 80% are singletons. The sample comprised PBMCs. All receptors come from a woman between 40 and 55 years old in good health. Some clones in this sample may be carry-over from other donors' samples.

In the case of this clone: The sample holds other DNA sequences that translate to the same CDR3. V gene TRBV28 combines with J gene TRBJ1-5; no firm D call. The CDR3 consists of 15 residues. The germline CDR1 and CDR2 sequences are MDHEN and SYDVKM. V dropped 5 bases and J dropped 0 bases, with 11 bases sitting between them. The CDR3 sequence is CASSPGGNSNQPQHF. In nucleotides, the CDR3 is TGTGCCAGCAGTCCGGGCGGCAATAGCAATCAGCCCCAGCATTTT.

The J gene is TRBJ1-2, the V gene TRBV27, with 8 bases identical to TRBD1. The trim removed 6 bases at V and 8 bases at J, leaving 14 bases unmatched. Germline CDR1 reads MNHEY; CDR2 reads SMNVEV (reference sequence). CDR3 length: 15 amino acids. The CDR3 coding sequence is TGTGCCAGCAGCGCCCTCCGACAGGGGTCGAGAGGCTACACCTTC. As protein: CASSALRQGSRGYTF.

This chain connects TRBV5-5 to TRBJ2-7; 8 bases are shared with TRBD1. The CDR3 has 17 amino acids. Trimming took 4 bases from V and 5 from J; bases not matched to a gene: 17. CDR1 SGHKS and CDR2 YYEKEE come from the germline V gene (reference sequence). The CDR3 spells CASSNRGVPGEGDEQYF. CDR3 DNA: TGTGCCAGCAGCAACAGGGGGGTTCCGGGAGAGGGGGACGAGCAGTACTTC.

The chain recombines TRBV4-2 with TRBJ2-3, with 7 bases matching TRBD2. The CDR3 runs to 17 residues. The trim removed 0 bases at V and 5 bases at J, leaving 11 bases unmatched. Germline-derived CDR1 and CDR2 are LGHNA and YNFKEQ. DNA of the CDR3: TGTGCCAGCAGCCAAGAGTCTAGCGGCTATACGGAAGATACGCAGTATTTT. It specifies CASSQESSGYTEDTQYF.